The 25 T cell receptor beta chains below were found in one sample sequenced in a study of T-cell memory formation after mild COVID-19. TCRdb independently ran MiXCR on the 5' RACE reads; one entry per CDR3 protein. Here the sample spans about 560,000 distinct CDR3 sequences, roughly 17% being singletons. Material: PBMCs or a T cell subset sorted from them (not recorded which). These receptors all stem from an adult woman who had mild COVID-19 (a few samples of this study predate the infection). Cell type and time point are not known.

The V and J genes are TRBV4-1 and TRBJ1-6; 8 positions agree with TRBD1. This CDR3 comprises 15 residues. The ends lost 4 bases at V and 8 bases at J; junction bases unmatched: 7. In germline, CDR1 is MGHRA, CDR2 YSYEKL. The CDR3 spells CASSLGQGSYSPLHF. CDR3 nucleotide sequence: TGCGCCAGCAGCCTTGGACAGGGTAGTTATTCACCCCTCCACTTT.

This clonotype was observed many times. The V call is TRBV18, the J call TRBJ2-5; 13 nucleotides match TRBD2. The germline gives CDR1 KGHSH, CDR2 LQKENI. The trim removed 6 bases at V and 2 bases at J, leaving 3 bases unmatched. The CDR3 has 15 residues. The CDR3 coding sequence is TGTGCCAGCTCGCCGGGACTAGCGGGGCAAGAGACCCAGTACTTC. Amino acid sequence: CASSPGLAGQETQYF.

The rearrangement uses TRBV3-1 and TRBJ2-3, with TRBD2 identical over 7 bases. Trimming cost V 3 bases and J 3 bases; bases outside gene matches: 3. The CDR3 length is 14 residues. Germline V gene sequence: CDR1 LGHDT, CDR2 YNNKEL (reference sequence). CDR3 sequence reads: CASSHAGVTDTQYF. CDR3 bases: TGTGCCAGCAGCCATGCGGGGGTTACAGATACGCAGTATTTT.

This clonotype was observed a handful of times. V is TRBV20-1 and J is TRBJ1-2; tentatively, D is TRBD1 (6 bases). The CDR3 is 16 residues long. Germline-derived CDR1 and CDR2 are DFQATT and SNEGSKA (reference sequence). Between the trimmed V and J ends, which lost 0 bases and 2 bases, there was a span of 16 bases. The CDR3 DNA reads TGCAGTGCTAGAGAGCGGGCAGGGGCGGCAAACTATGGCTACACCTTC. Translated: CSARERAGAANYGYTF.

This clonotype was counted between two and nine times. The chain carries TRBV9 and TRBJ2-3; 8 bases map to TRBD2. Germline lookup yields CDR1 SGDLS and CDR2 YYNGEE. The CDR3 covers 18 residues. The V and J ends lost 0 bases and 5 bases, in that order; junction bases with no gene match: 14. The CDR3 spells CASSVEIGTGGPIDTQYF. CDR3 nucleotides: TGTGCCAGCAGCGTAGAGATTGGGACGGGAGGGCCGATAGATACGCAGTATTTT.

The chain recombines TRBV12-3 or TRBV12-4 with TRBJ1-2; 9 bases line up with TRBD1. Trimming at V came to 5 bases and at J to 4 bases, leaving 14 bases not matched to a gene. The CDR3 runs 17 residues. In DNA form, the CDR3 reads TGTGCCAGCAGTCCTCCGTACATGGGACAGGGATCCTATGGCTACACCTTC. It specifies CASSPPYMGQGSYGYTF.

The CDR3 region has the DNA TGCAGCGTTGCGGACCCCCAAAGGGAAGAGACCCAGTACTTC. Translation gives CSVADPQREETQYF. This chain connects TRBV29-1 to TRBJ2-5; no firm D call. The germline V gene has CDR1 SQVTM and CDR2 ANQGSEA. V gave up 4 bases and J gave up 3 bases, with 15 bases separating them. This CDR3 is built from 14 residues.

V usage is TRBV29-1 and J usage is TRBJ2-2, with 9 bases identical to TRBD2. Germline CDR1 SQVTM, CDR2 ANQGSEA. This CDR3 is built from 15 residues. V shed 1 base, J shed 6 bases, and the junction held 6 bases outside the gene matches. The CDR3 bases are TGCAGCGTTGAAGTTGCTAGCGGGGCAGCCGGGGAGCTGTTTTTT. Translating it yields CSVEVASGAAGELFF.

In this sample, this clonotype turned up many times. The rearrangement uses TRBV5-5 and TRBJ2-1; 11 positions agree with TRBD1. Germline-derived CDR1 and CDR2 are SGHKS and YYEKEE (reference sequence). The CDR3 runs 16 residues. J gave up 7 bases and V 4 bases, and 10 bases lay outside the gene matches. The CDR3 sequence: CASSRGTGGGLNEQFF. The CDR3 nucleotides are TGTGCCAGCAGCCGAGGGACAGGGGGAGGACTAAATGAGCAGTTCTTC.

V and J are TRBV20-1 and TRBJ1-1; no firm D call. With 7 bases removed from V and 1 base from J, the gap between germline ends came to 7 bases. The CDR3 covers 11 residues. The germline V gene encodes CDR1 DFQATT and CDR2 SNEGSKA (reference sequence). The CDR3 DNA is TGCAGTGGGTACGAGAACACTGAAGCTTTCTTT. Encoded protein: CSGYENTEAFF.

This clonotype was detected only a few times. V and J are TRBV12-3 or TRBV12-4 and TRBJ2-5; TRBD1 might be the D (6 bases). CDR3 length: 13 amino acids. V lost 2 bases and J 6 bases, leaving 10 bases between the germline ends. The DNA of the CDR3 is TGTGCCAGCAGTTTACTGGGGGCCCAGACCCAGTACTTC. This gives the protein CASSLLGAQTQYF.

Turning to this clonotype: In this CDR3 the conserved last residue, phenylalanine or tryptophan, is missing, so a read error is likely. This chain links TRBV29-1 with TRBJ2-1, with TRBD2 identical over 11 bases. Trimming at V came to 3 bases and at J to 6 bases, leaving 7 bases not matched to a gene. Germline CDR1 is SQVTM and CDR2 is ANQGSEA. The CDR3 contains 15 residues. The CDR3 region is CSVDPSGGLGNEQFL. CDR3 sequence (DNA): TGCAGCGTTGACCCTAGCGGGGGGTTGGGCAATGAGCAGTTCCTC.

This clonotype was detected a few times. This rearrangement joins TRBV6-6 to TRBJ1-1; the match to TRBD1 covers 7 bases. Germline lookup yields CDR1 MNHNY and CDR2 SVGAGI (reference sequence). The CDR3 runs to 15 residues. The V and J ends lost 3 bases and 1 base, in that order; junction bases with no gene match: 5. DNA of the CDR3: TGTGCCAGCAGTTATTGGGGGACAGCGAACACTGAAGCTTTCTTT. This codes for CASSYWGTANTEAFF.

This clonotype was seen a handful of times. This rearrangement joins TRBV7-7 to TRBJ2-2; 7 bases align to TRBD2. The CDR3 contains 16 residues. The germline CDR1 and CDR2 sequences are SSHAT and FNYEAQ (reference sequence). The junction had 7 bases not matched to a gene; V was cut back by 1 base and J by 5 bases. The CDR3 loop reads CASSLDGGTGTGELFF. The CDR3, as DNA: TGTGCCAGCAGCTTAGACGGGGGGACCGGGACCGGGGAGCTGTTTTTT.

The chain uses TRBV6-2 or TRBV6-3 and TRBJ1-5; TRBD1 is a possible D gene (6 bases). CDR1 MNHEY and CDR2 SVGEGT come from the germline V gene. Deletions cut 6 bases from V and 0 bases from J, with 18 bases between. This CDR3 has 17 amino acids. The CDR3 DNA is TGTGCCAGCAGAATGGACAGCCTTGTCCTTAGCAATCAGCCCCAGCATTTT. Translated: CASRMDSLVLSNQPQHF.

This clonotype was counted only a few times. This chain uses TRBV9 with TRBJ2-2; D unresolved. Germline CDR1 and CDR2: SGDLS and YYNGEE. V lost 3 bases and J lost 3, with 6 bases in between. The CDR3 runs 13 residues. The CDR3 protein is CASSAIHTGELFF. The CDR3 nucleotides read TGTGCCAGCAGCGCCATCCACACCGGGGAGCTGTTTTTT. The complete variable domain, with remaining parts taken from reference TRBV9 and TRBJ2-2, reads DSGVTQTPKHLITATGQRVTLRCSPRSGDLSVYWYQQSLDQGLQFLIQYYNGEERAKGNILERFSAQQFPDLHSELNLSSLELGDSALYFCASSAIHTGELFFGEGSRLTVL.

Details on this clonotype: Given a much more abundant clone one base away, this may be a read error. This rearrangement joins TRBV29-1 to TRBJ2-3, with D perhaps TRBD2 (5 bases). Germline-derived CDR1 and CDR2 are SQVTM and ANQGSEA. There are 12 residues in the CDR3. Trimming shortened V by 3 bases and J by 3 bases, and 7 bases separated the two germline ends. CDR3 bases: TGCAGCGTTGAGCCGGGGACAGATACGCAGTATTTT. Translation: CSVEPGTDTQYF.

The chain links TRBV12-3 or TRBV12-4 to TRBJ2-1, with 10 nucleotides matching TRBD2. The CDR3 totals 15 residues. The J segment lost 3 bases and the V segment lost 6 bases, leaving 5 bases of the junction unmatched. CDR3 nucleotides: TGTGCCAGCAGGAAAACTAGCGGGGTCTACAATGAGCAGTTCTTC. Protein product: CASRKTSGVYNEQFF.

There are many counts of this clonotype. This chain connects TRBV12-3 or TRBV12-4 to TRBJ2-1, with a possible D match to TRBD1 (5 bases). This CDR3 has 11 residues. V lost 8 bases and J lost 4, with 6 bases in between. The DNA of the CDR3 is TGTGCCAGCGGGGCGTACAATGAGCAGTTCTTC. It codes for CASGAYNEQFF.

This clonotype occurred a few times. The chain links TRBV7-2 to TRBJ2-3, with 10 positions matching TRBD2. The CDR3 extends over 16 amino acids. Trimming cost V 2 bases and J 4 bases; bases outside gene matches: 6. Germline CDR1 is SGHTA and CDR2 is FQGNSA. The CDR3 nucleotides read TGTGCCAGCAGCTTAAGGCTAGCGGGAGTGTCAGATACGCAGTATTTT. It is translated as CASSLRLAGVSDTQYF.

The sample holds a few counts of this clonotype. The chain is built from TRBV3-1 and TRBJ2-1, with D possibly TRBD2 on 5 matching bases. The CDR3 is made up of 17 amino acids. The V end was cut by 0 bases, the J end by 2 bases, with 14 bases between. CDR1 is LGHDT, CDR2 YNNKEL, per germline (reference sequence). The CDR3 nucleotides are TGTGCCAGCAGCCAAGATCCCCGGGGAATGGCCTACAATGAGCAGTTCTTC. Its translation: CASSQDPRGMAYNEQFF.

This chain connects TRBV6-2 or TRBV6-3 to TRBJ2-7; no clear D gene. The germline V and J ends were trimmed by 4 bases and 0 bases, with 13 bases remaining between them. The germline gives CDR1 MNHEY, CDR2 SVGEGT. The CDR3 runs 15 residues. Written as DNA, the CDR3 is TGTGCCAGCAGTTTAATGAGCACGCCCTCCTACGAGCAGTACTTC. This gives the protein CASSLMSTPSYEQYF.

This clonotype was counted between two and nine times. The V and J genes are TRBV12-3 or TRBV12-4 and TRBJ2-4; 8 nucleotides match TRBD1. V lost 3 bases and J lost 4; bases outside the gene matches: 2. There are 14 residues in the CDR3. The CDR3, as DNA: TGTGCCAGCAGTTTCCGACAGGGGAAAAACATTCAGTACTTC. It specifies CASSFRQGKNIQYF.

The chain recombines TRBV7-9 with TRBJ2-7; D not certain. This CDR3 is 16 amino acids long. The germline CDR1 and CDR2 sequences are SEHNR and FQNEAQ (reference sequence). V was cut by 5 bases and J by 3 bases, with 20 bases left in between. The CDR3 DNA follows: TGTGCCAGCAGCCCTCCCGGAATAGCTGTCGGCTACGAGCAGTACTTC. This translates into CASSPPGIAVGYEQYF. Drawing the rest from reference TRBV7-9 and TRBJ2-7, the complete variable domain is DTGVSQNPRHKITKRGQNVTFRCDPISEHNRLYWYRQTLGQGPEFLTYFQNEAQLEKSRLLSDRFSAERPKGSFSTLEIQRTEQGDSAMYLCASSPPGIAVGYEQYFGPGTRLTVT.

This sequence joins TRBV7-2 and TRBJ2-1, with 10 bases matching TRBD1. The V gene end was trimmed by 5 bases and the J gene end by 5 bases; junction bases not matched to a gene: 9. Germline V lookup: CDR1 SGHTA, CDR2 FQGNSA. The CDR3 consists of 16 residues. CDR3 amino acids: CASSPTVGQGNNEQFF. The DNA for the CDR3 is TGTGCCAGCAGCCCAACCGTGGGACAGGGGAACAATGAGCAGTTCTTC. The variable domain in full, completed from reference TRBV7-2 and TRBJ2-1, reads GAGVSQSPSNKVTEKGKDVELRCDPISGHTALYWYRQSLGQGLEFLIYFQGNSAPDKSGLPSDRFSAERTGGSVSTLTIQRTQQEDSAVYLCASSPTVGQGNNEQFFGPGTRLTVL.